This T cell receptor (beta chain) was observed in a study of neurological immune-mediated disorders. Study context: The disease course was relapsing-remitting in roughly 31 and secondary progressive in about 9% of the 34 multiple sclerosis patients.

This clonotype was counted many times. Its target is unknown. 5'RACE with 10-nucleotide random UMIs produced the cDNA. One entry per CDR3 protein results from TCRdb running MiXCR on the 5' RACE reads. Among 45,000 to 70,000 distinct CDR3 sequences, about 4% were seen once, and the ten largest hold roughly 3.1%. General study results and limits: None of the features examined (clinical or MRI) was associated with the multiple sclerosis repertoire cluster. None of the CDR3 amino acid sequences found in expanded clones was shared across subjects. This suggests that the TCR-beta repertoires were private in all groups.

Sample: PBMCs. This sequence originates from a man aged 50-60 years with multiple sclerosis.

CDR3: CASSLIGAGDNEQFF. DNA for the CDR3: TGTGCCAGCAGCTTAATCGGGGCGGGGGACAATGAGCAGTTCTTC. The chain is built from TRBV5-6 and TRBJ2-1; 7 bases are a match to TRBD2. Germline-derived CDR1 and CDR2 are SGHDT and YYEEEE. The junction had 7 bases not matched to a gene; V was cut back by 2 bases and J by 5 bases. The CDR3 runs 15 residues.